The 13 T cell receptor beta chains below come from one sample, sequenced in a study of CD8 T cells in ankylosing spondylitis. Each CDR3 protein is one row after TCRdb ran MiXCR on the 5' RACE reads. The sample consists of 150,000 to 200,000 distinct CDR3 sequences, about 18% of them appearing once. The sample comprised blood, either unsorted or a sorted T cell fraction (not recorded which). The receptors were sampled from a male donor aged 10 to 30 with ankylosing spondylitis or in good health (not recorded which).

This clonotype was counted ten times or more. The chain is built from TRBV5-1 and TRBJ2-5, with 10 bases that match TRBD1. The CDR3 length is 15 residues. J was trimmed by 5 bases and V by 4 bases; bases with no gene match: 8. Germline-derived CDR1 and CDR2 are SGHRS and YFSETQ. The DNA for the CDR3 is TGCGCCAGCAGCCTAATGACAGGGGGCGTGGAGACCCAGTACTTC. Its translation: CASSLMTGGVETQYF.

V and J are TRBV6-2 or TRBV6-3 and TRBJ2-3; no clear D gene. The CDR3 is made up of 10 amino acids. Looked up from germline, CDR1 is MNHEY and CDR2 is SVGEGT. V was clipped by 10 bases and J by 5 bases, with 7 bases between them. CDR3 DNA sequence: TGTGCCACTAGGAAAGATACGCAGTATTTT. Encoded protein: CATRKDTQYF.

This clonotype was found many times. This chain joins TRBV6-2 or TRBV6-3 and TRBJ2-4, with 8 positions matching TRBD2. Looked up from germline, CDR1 is MNHEY and CDR2 is SVGEGT. The CDR3 is made up of 13 amino acids. The V gene end was trimmed by 6 bases and the J gene end by 5 bases; junction bases not matched to a gene: 3. The CDR3: CASRGAGENIQYF. CDR3 nucleotides: TGTGCCAGCAGGGGAGCGGGGGAAAACATTCAGTACTTC.

This clonotype has ten or more counts. This chain links TRBV12-3 or TRBV12-4 with TRBJ1-1; 9 bases map to TRBD1. The V and J ends lost 5 bases and 7 bases, in that order; junction bases with no gene match: 5. The CDR3 extends over 13 amino acids. The CDR3 bases are TGTGCCAGCAGTCTACAGGGGGCTGGTGAAGCTTTCTTT. This codes for CASSLQGAGEAFF.

The chain's CDR3 is CSAIREPKETQYF. Here the CDR3 DNA reads TGCAGCGCGATCAGGGAGCCCAAAGAGACCCAGTACTTC. V is TRBV29-1 and J is TRBJ2-5; D is possibly TRBD1 or TRBD2 (5 bases each). Germline V gene lookup returns CDR1 SQVTM and CDR2 ANQGSEA. With 7 bases removed from V and 3 bases from J, the gap between germline ends came to 15 bases. The CDR3 covers 13 residues.

This clonotype was seen ten or more times. The chain links TRBV6-2 or TRBV6-3 to TRBJ1-5; the D is unclear. Trimming removed 8 bases at V and 5 bases at J, with 19 bases between. Germline V lookup: CDR1 MNHEY, CDR2 SVGEGT. The CDR3 length is 15 residues. CDR3: CASEVGARVYQPQHF. The CDR3 bases are TGTGCCAGCGAAGTAGGCGCGCGAGTTTATCAGCCCCAGCATTTT.

The table lists this clonotype with many counts. The CDR3 region has the DNA TGTGCCAGCAGCCAAGACCGAAGACTAGTCTACAATGAGCAGTTCTTC. Translation: CASSQDRRLVYNEQFF. The V call is TRBV14, the J call TRBJ2-1; D perhaps matches TRBD2 (6 bases). The CDR3 contains 16 residues. The V end was cut by 0 bases, the J end by 3 bases, with 12 bases between. Germline V gives CDR1 SGHDN, CDR2 FVKESK.

The gene calls are TRBV29-1 and TRBJ2-3; the D gene is possibly TRBD2 (5 bases). The CDR3 sequence is 13 residues long. Per the germline V gene, CDR1 is SQVTM and CDR2 is ANQGSEA. Trimming took off 4 bases at V and 2 bases at J, with 10 bases between the two ends. CDR3 in amino acids: CSVVDLSTDTQYF. The CDR3 DNA reads as TGCAGCGTTGTGGACTTATCCACAGATACGCAGTATTTT.

This clonotype has ten or more counts. The DNA of the CDR3 is TGCAGCTCCCCAGACAGGGCAGAGACCCAGTACTTC. As protein: CSSPDRAETQYF. The chain couples TRBV29-1 to TRBJ2-5; 7 nucleotides align to TRBD1. CDR3 length equals 12 residues. Losses at the gene ends were 8 bases for V and 4 bases for J; bases not matched to a gene: 7. The V gene's germline CDR1 is SQVTM and CDR2 ANQGSEA.

This clonotype was seen at least ten times. V usage is TRBV5-1 and J usage is TRBJ2-7; a possible D gene is TRBD2 (6 bases). The CDR3 loop spans 14 amino acids. V lost 1 base, J lost 7 bases, and 15 bases lay in between. Germline CDR1 reads SGHRS; CDR2 reads YFSETQ. CDR3 protein: CASSLLAELGEQYF. The CDR3 DNA reads TGCGCCAGCAGCTTGTTAGCGGAACTCGGGGAGCAGTACTTC.

This clonotype was detected ten times or more. The V gene is TRBV6-4, the J gene TRBJ2-5, with D tentatively TRBD1 or TRBD2 (5 bases each). The CDR3 is 13 residues long. The ends were cut back, 8 bases at V and 5 bases at J, with 15 bases in the middle. Germline V gene sequence: CDR1 MRHNA, CDR2 SNTAGT. CDR3 sequence (DNA): TGTGCCAGCTCCTTCCAGGGCGGGGAGACCCAGTACTTC. It encodes CASSFQGGETQYF.

The gene calls are TRBV29-1 and TRBJ2-1; D possibly corresponds to TRBD2 (5 bases). Trimming took off 7 bases at V and 6 bases at J, with 13 bases between the two ends. The CDR3 is made up of 12 amino acids. CDR1 SQVTM and CDR2 ANQGSEA come from the germline V gene. This CDR3 is CSAGWAGNEQFF. The CDR3 nucleotides are TGCAGCGCGGGGTGGGCGGGCAATGAGCAGTTCTTC.

In its sample, this clonotype was seen many times. This rearrangement joins TRBV6-5 to TRBJ1-1; possibly TRBD1 for D (6 bases). The CDR3 is 14 amino acids. Per the germline V gene, CDR1 is MNHEY and CDR2 is SVGAGI. V dropped 8 bases and J dropped 0 bases, with 13 bases sitting between them. In DNA, the CDR3 is TGTGCCAGCGGAAAGGACAGAGTGAACACTGAAGCTTTCTTT. It specifies CASGKDRVNTEAFF.